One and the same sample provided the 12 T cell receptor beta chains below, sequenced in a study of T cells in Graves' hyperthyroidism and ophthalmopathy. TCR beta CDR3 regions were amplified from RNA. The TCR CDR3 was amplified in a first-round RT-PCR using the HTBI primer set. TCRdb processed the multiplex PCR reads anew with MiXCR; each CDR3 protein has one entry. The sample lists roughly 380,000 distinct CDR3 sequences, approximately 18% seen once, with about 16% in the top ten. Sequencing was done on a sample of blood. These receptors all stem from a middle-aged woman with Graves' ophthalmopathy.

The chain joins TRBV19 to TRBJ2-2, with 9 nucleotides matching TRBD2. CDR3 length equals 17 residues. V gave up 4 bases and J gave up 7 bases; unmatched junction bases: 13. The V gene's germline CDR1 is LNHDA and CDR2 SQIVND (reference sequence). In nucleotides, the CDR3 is TGTGCCAGTAGTACCACCCTTCAGCGGGAGGAGGTCGGGGAGCTGTTTTTT. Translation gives CASSTTLQREEVGELFF.

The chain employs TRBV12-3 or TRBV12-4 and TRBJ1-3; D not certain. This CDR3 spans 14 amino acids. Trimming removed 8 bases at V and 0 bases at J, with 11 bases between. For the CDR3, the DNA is TGTGCCAGCTCTAAGTCGGACTCTGGAAACACCATATATTTT. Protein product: CASSKSDSGNTIYF.

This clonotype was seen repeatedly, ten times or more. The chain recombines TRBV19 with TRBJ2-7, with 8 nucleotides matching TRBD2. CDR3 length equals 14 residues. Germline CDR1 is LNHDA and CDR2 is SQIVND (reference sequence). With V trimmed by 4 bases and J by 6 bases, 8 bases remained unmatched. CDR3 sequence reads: CASSRQRESREQYF. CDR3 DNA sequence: TGTGCCAGTAGTAGACAGCGGGAGAGTCGCGAGCAGTACTTC.

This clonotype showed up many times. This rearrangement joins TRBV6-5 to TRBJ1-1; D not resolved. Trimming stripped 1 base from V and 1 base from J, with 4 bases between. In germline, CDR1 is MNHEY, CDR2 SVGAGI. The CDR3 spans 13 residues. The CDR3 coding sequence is TGTGCCAGCAGTTACTGGGGGAACACTGAAGCTTTCTTT. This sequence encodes CASSYWGNTEAFF.

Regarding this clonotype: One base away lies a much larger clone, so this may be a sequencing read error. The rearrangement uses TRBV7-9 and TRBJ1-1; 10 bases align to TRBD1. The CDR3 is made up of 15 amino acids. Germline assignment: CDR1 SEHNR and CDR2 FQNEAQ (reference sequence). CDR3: CVSSLDRGRHTEAFF. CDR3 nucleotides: TGTGTCAGCAGCCTAGACAGGGGGCGGCACACTGAAGCTTTCTTT.

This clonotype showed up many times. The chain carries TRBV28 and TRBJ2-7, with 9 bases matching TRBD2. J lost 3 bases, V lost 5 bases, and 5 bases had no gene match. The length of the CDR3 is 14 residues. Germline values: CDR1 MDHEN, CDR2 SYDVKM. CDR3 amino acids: CASSLAGSNYEQYF. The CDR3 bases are TGTGCCAGCAGTCTAGCGGGATCAAACTACGAGCAGTACTTC.

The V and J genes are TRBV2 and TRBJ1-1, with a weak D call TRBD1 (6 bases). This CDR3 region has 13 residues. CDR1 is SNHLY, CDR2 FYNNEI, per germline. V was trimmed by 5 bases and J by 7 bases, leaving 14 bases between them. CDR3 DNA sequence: TGTGCCAGCAGTAAACAGGGAAGTCATGAAGCTTTCTTT. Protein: CASSKQGSHEAFF.

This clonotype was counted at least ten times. CDR3 residues: CSAREDGRQGTEAFF. CDR3 DNA sequence: TGCAGTGCTAGAGAGGATGGCAGGCAAGGGACTGAAGCTTTCTTT. The chain links TRBV20-1 to TRBJ1-1; D unresolved. Germline V lookup: CDR1 DFQATT, CDR2 SNEGSKA (reference sequence). Trimming left V 0 bases short and J 5 bases short, with 16 bases between. The CDR3 contains 15 residues.

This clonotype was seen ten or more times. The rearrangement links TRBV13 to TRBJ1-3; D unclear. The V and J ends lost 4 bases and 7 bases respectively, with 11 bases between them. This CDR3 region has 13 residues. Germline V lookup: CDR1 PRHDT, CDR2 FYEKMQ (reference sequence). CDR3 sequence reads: CASSSGFGNTIYF. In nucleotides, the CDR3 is TGTGCCAGCAGCTCCGGGTTCGGGAACACCATATATTTT. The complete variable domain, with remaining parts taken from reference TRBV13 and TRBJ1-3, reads AAGVIQSPRHLIKEKRETATLKCYPIPRHDTVYWYQQGPGQDPQFLISFYEKMQSDKGSIPDRFSAQQFSDYHSELNMSSLELGDSALYFCASSSGFGNTIYFGEGSWLTVV.

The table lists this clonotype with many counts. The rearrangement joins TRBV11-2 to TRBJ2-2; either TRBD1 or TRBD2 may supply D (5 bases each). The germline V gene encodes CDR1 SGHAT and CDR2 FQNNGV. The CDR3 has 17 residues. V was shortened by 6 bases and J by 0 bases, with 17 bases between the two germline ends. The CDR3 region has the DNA TGTGCCAGCAGGCTTGGGCCGGGACCCCCGAACACCGGGGAGCTGTTTTTT. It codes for CASRLGPGPPNTGELFF.

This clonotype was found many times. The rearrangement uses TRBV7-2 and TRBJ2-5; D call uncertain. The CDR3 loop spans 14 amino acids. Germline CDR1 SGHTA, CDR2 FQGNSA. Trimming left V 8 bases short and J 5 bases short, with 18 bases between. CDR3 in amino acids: CASGRTPARETQYF. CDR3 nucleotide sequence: TGTGCCAGCGGACGGACGCCGGCCAGGGAGACCCAGTACTTC. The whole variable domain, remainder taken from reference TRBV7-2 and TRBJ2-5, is GAGVSQSPSNKVTEKGKDVELRCDPISGHTALYWYRQSLGQGLEFLIYFQGNSAPDKSGLPSDRFSAERTGGSVSTLTIQRTQQEDSAVYLCASGRTPARETQYFGPGTRLLVL.

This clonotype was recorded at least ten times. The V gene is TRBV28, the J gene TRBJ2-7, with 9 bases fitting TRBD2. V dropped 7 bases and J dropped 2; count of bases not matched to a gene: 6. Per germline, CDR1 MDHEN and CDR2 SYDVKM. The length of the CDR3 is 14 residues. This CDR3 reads CASTGSGSPYEQYF. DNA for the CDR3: TGTGCCAGCACCGGTAGCGGGAGCCCCTACGAGCAGTACTTC.